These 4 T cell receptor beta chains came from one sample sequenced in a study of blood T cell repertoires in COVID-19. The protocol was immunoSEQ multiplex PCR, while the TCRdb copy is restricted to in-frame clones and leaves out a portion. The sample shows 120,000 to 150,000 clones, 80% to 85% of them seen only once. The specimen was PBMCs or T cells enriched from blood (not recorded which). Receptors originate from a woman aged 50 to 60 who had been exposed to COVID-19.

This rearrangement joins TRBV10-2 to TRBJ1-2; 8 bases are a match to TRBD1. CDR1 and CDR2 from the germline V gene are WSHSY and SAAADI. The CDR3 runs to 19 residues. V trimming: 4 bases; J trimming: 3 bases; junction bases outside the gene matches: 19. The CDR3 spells CASSASPIARTGLDYGYTF. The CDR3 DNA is TGCGCCAGCAGTGCAAGTCCAATCGCCAGGACAGGGCTTGACTATGGCTACACCTTC.

The CDR3 loop is CASRGPENQPQHF. CDR3 DNA: TGTGCCAGCAGGGGGCCGGAGAATCAGCCCCAGCATTTT. The chain carries TRBV7-9 and TRBJ1-5; a possible D gene is TRBD1 (5 bases). The CDR3 has 13 amino acids. Germline CDR1 is SEHNR and CDR2 is FQNEAQ (reference sequence). V lost 6 bases and J lost 4, with 10 bases in between.

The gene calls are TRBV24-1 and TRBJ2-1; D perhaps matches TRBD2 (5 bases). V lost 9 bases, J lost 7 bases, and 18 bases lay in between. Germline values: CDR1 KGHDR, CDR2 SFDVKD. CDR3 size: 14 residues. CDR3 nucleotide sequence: TGTGCCACCCGTGGTTCGGGGTCGGTGAATGAGCAGTTCTTC. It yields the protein CATRGSGSVNEQFF.

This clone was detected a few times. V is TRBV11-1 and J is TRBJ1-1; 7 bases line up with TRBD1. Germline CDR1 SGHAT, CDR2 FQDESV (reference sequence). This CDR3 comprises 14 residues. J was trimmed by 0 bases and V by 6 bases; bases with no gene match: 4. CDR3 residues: CASRTGTVNTEAFF. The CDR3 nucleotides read TGTGCCAGCAGGACCGGGACAGTGAACACTGAAGCTTTCTTT.